This T cell receptor (beta chain) was identified during a study of blood T cell repertoires in COVID-19. Using immunoSEQ multiplex PCR, the repertoire was profiled, and TCRdb retains in-frame clones only, with some absent. The sample gives 200,000 to 250,000 clones, about 90% of which show up once; under 15% is in the top ten. Per the germline V gene, CDR1 is MNHNY and CDR2 is SVGAGI (reference sequence). The CDR3 extends over 16 amino acids. V lost 2 bases and J lost 3, with 17 bases in between. The sample was PBMCs or T cells enriched from blood (not recorded which). The V gene is TRBV6-6, the J gene TRBJ2-7; D call uncertain. The source is a woman aged 45 to 65 with acute COVID-19. The CDR3 DNA reads as TGTGCCAGCAGTTACCCAAATGCCGATTTGAGCTACGAGCAGTACTTC. Translation: CASSYPNADLSYEQYF.